The 18 T cell receptor beta chains below were found in one sample sequenced in a study of regulatory T cells in long-lasting Graves disease. Through Arm-PCR of CDR3 regions and iRepertoire HTBI primers, TCR beta libraries were built. MiXCR, applied by TCRdb to the multiplex PCR reads, yields one record per CDR3 protein. The data show about 610,000 distinct CDR3 sequences, with about 16% seen just once and approximately 12% held by the top ten. Time point defined: newly diagnosed GD, antithyroid drugs for less than 3 months. The TCR library used RNA extracted from PBMCs. The sample also formed part of further work on T cells in Graves' hyperthyroidism and ophthalmopathy.

The source material was peripheral blood mononuclear cells (PBMCs), sampled at new diagnosis, from a patient treated with antithyroid drugs. These receptor sequences come from a man in his late teens or twenties with Graves disease.

This clonotype was counted only a few times. This rearrangement joins TRBV12-3 or TRBV12-4 to TRBJ2-2, with 8 bases identical to TRBD1. V shed 4 bases, J shed 1 base, and the junction held 2 bases outside the gene matches. CDR3 size: 15 residues. The CDR3 region is CASSWGTGNTGELFF. DNA for the CDR3: TGTGCCAGCAGTTGGGGGACAGGGAACACCGGGGAGCTGTTTTTT.

Ten or more counts support this clonotype. V gene TRBV7-9 combines with J gene TRBJ2-3, with a possible D match to TRBD1 (6 bases). V was shortened by 5 bases and J by 2 bases, with 11 bases between the two germline ends. CDR3 length: 14 amino acids. CDR1 is SEHNR, CDR2 FQNEAQ, per germline (reference sequence). The CDR3 sequence is CASSTGQITDTQYF. The CDR3 DNA sequence: TGTGCCAGCAGCACAGGACAGATCACAGATACGCAGTATTTT.

In its sample, this clonotype was seen many times. The CDR3 DNA is TGTGCCAGCACGCCAGGGGGGCCCTACGAGCAGTACTTC. It codes for CASTPGGPYEQYF. The gene calls are TRBV7-6 and TRBJ2-7; possibly TRBD1 for D (7 bases). The ends were cut back, 7 bases at V and 2 bases at J, with 12 bases in the middle. This CDR3 spans 13 amino acids. Germline CDR1 and CDR2: SGHVS and FNYEAQ. The full variable domain, its missing parts supplied by reference TRBV7-6 and TRBJ2-7, is GAGVSQSPRYKVTKRGQDVALRCDPISGHVSLYWYRQALGQGPEFLTYFNYEAQQDKSGLPNDRFSAERPEGSISTLTIQRTEQRDSAMYRCASTPGGPYEQYFGPGTRLTVT.

At least ten counts were recorded for this clonotype. The chain's CDR3 is CATSRDRGRDEQYF. The CDR3 nucleotides read TGTGCCACCAGCAGGGACAGGGGGCGCGACGAGCAGTACTTC. The chain is built from TRBV15 and TRBJ2-7; 11 bases are shared with TRBD1. The V gene's germline CDR1 is LNHNV and CDR2 YYDKDF (reference sequence). This CDR3 spans 14 amino acids. V shed 3 bases and J 5 bases; nucleotides not matched to a gene: 3.

About this clonotype itself: This may come from a read error, since a much larger clone is one base off. The chain has TRBV2 and TRBJ2-2; 9 positions match TRBD2. CDR3 length equals 14 residues. CDR1 and CDR2 (germline): SNHLY, FYNNEI. J lost 11 bases, V lost 6 bases, and 10 bases had no gene match. CDR3 loop: CASSSPLAGTELFF. The CDR3 coding sequence is TGTGCCAGCAGCTCACCACTAGCGGGCACTGAGCTGTTTTTT. Variable domain in full (rest from reference TRBV2 and TRBJ2-2): EPEVTQTPSHQVTQMGQEVILRCVPISNHLYFYWYRQILGQKVEFLVSFYNNEISEKSEIFDDQFSVERPDGSNFTLKIRSTKLEDSAMYFCASSSPLAGTELFFGEGSRLTVL.

This clonotype was counted a few times. The rearrangement uses TRBV11-2 and TRBJ1-5; no firm D call. V lost 0 bases, J lost 1 base, and 10 bases lay in between. Germline V CDR1 and CDR2: SGHAT, FQNNGV. The CDR3 is 16 residues long. The CDR3 sequence: CASSLEAGLSNQPQHF. As DNA, the CDR3 is TGTGCCAGCAGCTTAGAGGCGGGGTTAAGCAATCAGCCCCAGCATTTT.

The V gene is TRBV19, the J gene TRBJ2-3; maybe TRBD2 (5 bases). The V and J ends lost 7 bases and 4 bases respectively, with 15 bases between them. The CDR3 totals 14 residues. Germline V lookup: CDR1 LNHDA, CDR2 SQIVND (reference sequence). CDR3 sequence reads: CASTKEPAADTQYF. DNA for the CDR3: TGTGCCAGTACCAAGGAGCCAGCGGCAGATACGCAGTATTTT.

This clonotype occurred many times. This chain connects TRBV6-2 or TRBV6-3 to TRBJ2-2; possibly TRBD2 for D (6 bases). There are 15 residues in the CDR3. Trimming took off 0 bases at V and 5 bases at J, with 10 bases between the two ends. CDR1 is MNHEY, CDR2 SVGEGT, per germline. CDR3 residues: CASSYSSSVTGELFF. CDR3 bases: TGTGCCAGCAGTTACTCCTCTAGCGTGACCGGGGAGCTGTTTTTT.

This clonotype has at least ten counts. The chain carries TRBV3-1 and TRBJ1-5, with 8 bases that match TRBD1. Unmatched junction bases numbered 1, after V lost 1 base and J lost 5 bases. The CDR3 contains 14 residues. Looked up from germline, CDR1 is LGHDT and CDR2 is YNNKEL (reference sequence). CDR3 sequence (DNA): TGTGCCAGCAGCCAAGCAGGGGGCGATCAGCCCCAGCATTTT. It yields the protein CASSQAGGDQPQHF.

This clonotype showed up many times. This rearrangement joins TRBV6-1 to TRBJ1-1, with D unresolved. CDR3 size: 14 residues. Germline V CDR1 and CDR2: MNHNS, SASEGT. Trimming cost V 5 bases and J 3 bases, with 13 bases left between them. CDR3 protein: CASSPTTEHTEAFF. CDR3 bases: TGTGCCAGCAGTCCAACGACGGAACACACTGAAGCTTTCTTT.

The V call is TRBV28, the J call TRBJ2-7, with D unclear. This CDR3 has 12 residues. V shed 6 bases and J shed 3 bases, with 9 bases lying between them. CDR1 is MDHEN, CDR2 SYDVKM, per germline. CDR3 in DNA: TGTGCCAGCAGCAGAGCAAACTACGAGCAGTACTTC. Translation: CASSRANYEQYF.

This clonotype appeared many times. This chain connects TRBV12-3 or TRBV12-4 to TRBJ2-3, with D possibly being TRBD1 (8 bases). V was clipped by 4 bases and J by 3 bases, with 23 bases between them. CDR3 length: 18 amino acids. The CDR3 nucleotides read TGTGCCAGCAGTTCTCGGATCGGACAGGGAGGGGGTACAGATACGCAGTATTTT. As protein: CASSSRIGQGGGTDTQYF.

In its sample, this clonotype was seen many times. V gene TRBV28 combines with J gene TRBJ2-7, with TRBD1 as a possible D gene (6 bases). V was cut by 2 bases and J by 2 bases, with 13 bases left in between. Germline V gene data show CDR1 as MDHEN and CDR2 as SYDVKM. The CDR3 has 15 amino acids. This CDR3 is CASSLGGRGPYEQYF. The DNA of the CDR3 is TGTGCCAGCAGTTTAGGTGGCAGGGGACCCTACGAGCAGTACTTC.

This clonotype came up a few times. V gene TRBV2 combines with J gene TRBJ2-1; 11 bases match TRBD2. Per germline, CDR1 SNHLY and CDR2 FYNNEI. The CDR3 length is 16 residues. V lost 3 bases to trimming and J lost 5 bases; unmatched junction nucleotides: 6. CDR3 DNA sequence: TGTGCCAGCAGTGATGAGACTAGCGGGATTCACAATGAGCAGTTCTTC. It specifies CASSDETSGIHNEQFF.

Ten or more counts support this clonotype. The genes are TRBV5-1 and TRBJ1-2; 10 positions agree with TRBD1. The germline CDR1 and CDR2 sequences are SGHRS and YFSETQ. V lost 2 bases and J lost 6; bases outside the gene matches: 4. This CDR3 contains 14 residues. CDR3 sequence reads: CASSLQGTGDGYTF. CDR3 DNA sequence: TGCGCCAGCAGCTTACAGGGGACAGGGGATGGCTACACCTTC.

Ten or more counts support this clonotype. The genes are TRBV27 and TRBJ2-1; 12 bases are shared with TRBD2. The CDR3 is made up of 15 amino acids. CDR1 is MNHEY, CDR2 SMNVEV, per germline (reference sequence). The V and J ends lost 7 bases and 6 bases, in that order; junction bases with no gene match: 7. CDR3 residues: CASTHGTSGSNEQFF. DNA for the CDR3: TGTGCCAGCACACACGGGACTAGCGGGTCCAATGAGCAGTTCTTC.

There are a few counts of this clonotype. This rearrangement joins TRBV5-1 to TRBJ1-4; no definite D call. Trimming removed 4 bases from V and 5 bases from J, with 9 bases in between. Germline V gene data show CDR1 as SGHRS and CDR2 as YFSETQ. The CDR3 runs 13 residues. CDR3 residues: CASSDKANEKLFF. Here the CDR3 DNA reads TGCGCCAGCAGCGACAAAGCGAATGAAAAACTGTTTTTT.

The chain is built from TRBV9 and TRBJ2-3, with D tentatively TRBD2 (6 bases). CDR1 and CDR2 from the germline V gene are SGDLS and YYNGEE. This CDR3 has 15 amino acids. V gave up 1 base and J gave up 2 bases, with 11 bases separating them. The CDR3 DNA is TGTGCCAGCAGCGTATTCGGGGGAAACACAGATACGCAGTATTTT. Translating it yields CASSVFGGNTDTQYF.